The 29 T cell receptor beta chains presented below share a single source sample, sequenced in a study of siplizumab effects on memory and regulatory T cells. The method was immunoSEQ multiplex PCR; TCRdb's version includes in-frame clones alone and lacks a portion of them. The repertoire holds approximately 75,000 clones, with 93% as singletons. Material: CD8+ T cells sorted from blood. The source of these receptors is a human donor in good health.

The chain uses TRBV19 and TRBJ2-7, with D tentatively TRBD1 (6 bases). Trimming left V 3 bases short and J 6 bases short, with 9 bases between. The CDR3 consists of 12 residues. Germline V gives CDR1 LNHDA, CDR2 SQIVND (reference sequence). The CDR3 sequence: CASSMEGGEQYF. CDR3 coding DNA: TGTGCCAGTAGTATGGAAGGGGGCGAGCAGTACTTC.

The V gene is TRBV7-2, the J gene TRBJ1-1, with 11 nucleotides matching TRBD1. The germline V gene has CDR1 SGHTA and CDR2 FQGNSA. V trimming: 2 bases; J trimming: 4 bases; junction bases outside the gene matches: 9. The CDR3 loop spans 17 amino acids. CDR3 loop: CASSLWGQGVVGTEAFF. The DNA for the CDR3 is TGTGCCAGCAGCTTATGGGGACAGGGGGTGGTAGGCACTGAAGCTTTCTTT.

The chain carries TRBV13 and TRBJ2-3; D is possibly TRBD1 or TRBD2 (5 bases each). The CDR3 sequence is 16 residues long. CDR1 and CDR2 (germline): PRHDT, FYEKMQ (reference sequence). V dropped 5 bases and J dropped 0 bases, with 15 bases sitting between them. The CDR3 here is CASSDGTTTSTDTQYF. Written as DNA, the CDR3 is TGTGCCAGCAGCGACGGGACCACGACTAGCACAGATACGCAGTATTTT.

V usage is TRBV19 and J usage is TRBJ1-5; D possibly corresponds to TRBD1 (5 bases). V lost 3 bases, J lost 9 bases, and 18 bases lay in between. The germline gives CDR1 LNHDA, CDR2 SQIVND (reference sequence). The CDR3 covers 15 residues. The CDR3 DNA follows: TGTGCCAGTAGTATCAAAGGGGCCCCATCTTTGCCCCAGCATTTT. This encodes CASSIKGAPSLPQHF.

The chain's CDR3 is CARSLSRNPEGSDTEAFF. Here the CDR3 DNA reads TGTGCCAGAAGCTTGTCTCGCAATCCAGAGGGCTCCGACACTGAAGCTTTCTTT. The chain couples TRBV5-3 to TRBJ1-1, with no clear D. TRBV5-3 qualifies as an ORF whose function is uncertain. This CDR3 spans 18 amino acids. Trimming shortened V by 1 base and J by 3 bases, and 22 bases separated the two germline ends.

V is TRBV29-1 and J is TRBJ2-5; possible D gene TRBD2, 7 bases. The length of the CDR3 is 14 residues. Germline V gene lookup returns CDR1 SQVTM and CDR2 ANQGSEA. V was shortened by 1 base and J by 3 bases, with 12 bases between the two germline ends. CDR3 region: CSVEGGGPKETQYF. The CDR3, as DNA: TGCAGCGTTGAAGGGGGGGGGCCTAAAGAGACCCAGTACTTC. Supplemented by reference TRBV29-1 and TRBJ2-5, the full variable domain reads SAVISQKPSRDICQRGTSLTIQCQVDSQVTMMFWYRQQPGQSLTLIATANQGSEATYESGFVIDKFPISRPNLTFSTLTVSNMSPEDSSIYLCSVEGGGPKETQYFGPGTRLLVL.

This clone has only a few counts. The gene calls are TRBV9 and TRBJ2-3; possible D gene TRBD1, 6 bases. CDR3 length equals 12 residues. Germline V CDR1 and CDR2: SGDLS, YYNGEE. Trimming took 3 bases from V and 14 from J, leaving 16 bases between them. CDR3 sequence reads: CASSAYGGFRYF. The CDR3 DNA follows: TGTGCCAGCAGCGCATATGGGGGCTTTCGGTATTTT.

The chain is built from TRBV4-1 and TRBJ2-1; TRBD2 aligns across 8 bases. Looked up from germline, CDR1 is MGHRA and CDR2 is YSYEKL. This CDR3 is built from 16 residues. J was trimmed by 6 bases and V by 0 bases; bases with no gene match: 7. The DNA for the CDR3 is TGCGCCAGCAGCCAAGATCGGGGACTAGGGGGCAATGAGCAGTTCTTC. Translating it yields CASSQDRGLGGNEQFF.

V is TRBV11-1 and J is TRBJ1-1, with 7 bases fitting TRBD1. CDR1 and CDR2 from the germline V gene are SGHAT and FQDESV (reference sequence). The J segment lost 6 bases and the V segment lost 5 bases, leaving 9 bases of the junction unmatched. The CDR3 extends over 14 amino acids. DNA for the CDR3: TGTGCCAGCAGCACTTGGACAGGTTCATCTGAAGCTTTCTTT. Translation: CASSTWTGSSEAFF.

The chain is built from TRBV28 and TRBJ1-6, with a weak D call TRBD1 (5 bases). The length of the CDR3 is 14 residues. Per the germline V gene, CDR1 is MDHEN and CDR2 is SYDVKM. Trimming cost V 5 bases and J 10 bases, with 15 bases left between them. CDR3 in amino acids: CASSILVGGSPLHF. Here the CDR3 DNA reads TGTGCCAGCAGTATCCTGGTGGGGGGATCACCCCTCCACTTT.

CDR3 sequence reads: CASGPGGVWNTGELFF. The CDR3 coding sequence is TGTGCCAGTGGACCCGGTGGGGTTTGGAACACCGGGGAGCTGTTTTTT. The chain has TRBV19 and TRBJ2-2; D not resolved. Trimming shortened V by 8 bases and J by 1 base, and 17 bases separated the two germline ends. This CDR3 comprises 16 residues. Per germline, CDR1 LNHDA and CDR2 SQIVND (reference sequence).

The V call is TRBV4-2, the J call TRBJ1-6; tentatively, D is TRBD1 (5 bases). This CDR3 comprises 20 residues. V was trimmed by 4 bases and J by 0 bases, leaving 22 bases between them. Per germline, CDR1 LGHNA and CDR2 YNFKEQ. The CDR3 sequence: CASSRSWGRLKSSYNSPLHF. CDR3 nucleotide sequence: TGTGCCAGCAGCCGATCCTGGGGCAGGCTGAAAAGCTCCTATAATTCACCCCTCCACTTT.

The chain carries TRBV27 and TRBJ2-5, with 9 bases fitting TRBD1. The germline gives CDR1 MNHEY, CDR2 SMNVEV (reference sequence). The V segment lost 11 bases and the J segment 5 bases; nucleotides outside the gene matches: 9. This CDR3 contains 13 residues. In DNA, the CDR3 is TGTGCCTCCGGACAGGGGTATTGGGAGACCCAGTACTTC. Residues: CASGQGYWETQYF.

This clone was detected only once. This chain uses TRBV6-6 with TRBJ2-3; the D is unclear. Trimming pared 3 bases from V and 0 bases from J, leaving 7 bases between. The CDR3 sequence is 14 residues long. From germline, CDR1 is MNHNY and CDR2 SVGAGI (reference sequence). CDR3 in DNA: TGTGCCAGCAGTTATCACCCTAGCACAGATACGCAGTATTTT. As protein: CASSYHPSTDTQYF.

The chain joins TRBV28 to TRBJ2-7, with 8 nucleotides matching TRBD1. Per germline, CDR1 MDHEN and CDR2 SYDVKM. The CDR3 spans 15 residues. Trimming cost V 2 bases and J 1 base; bases outside gene matches: 4. The CDR3 region is CASSLRWDRSYEQYF. CDR3 nucleotides: TGTGCCAGCAGTTTAAGGTGGGACAGGTCCTACGAGCAGTACTTC.

V gene TRBV19 combines with J gene TRBJ1-1; the D is unclear. V lost 6 bases and J 1 base, leaving 6 bases between the germline ends. Germline assignment: CDR1 LNHDA and CDR2 SQIVND (reference sequence). This CDR3 comprises 12 residues. CDR3 sequence (DNA): TGTGCCAGTAGGGAAGCGAACACTGAAGCTTTCTTT. This encodes CASREANTEAFF.

The V gene is TRBV5-4, the J gene TRBJ2-5; no definite D call. The CDR3 covers 12 residues. Germline values: CDR1 SGHNT, CDR2 YYREEE (reference sequence). V was cut by 0 bases and J by 5 bases, with 5 bases left in between. The CDR3 sequence: CASSLDGETQYF. DNA for the CDR3: TGTGCCAGCAGCTTGGATGGGGAGACCCAGTACTTC.

The J gene is TRBJ2-7, the V gene TRBV4-1, with 9 positions matching TRBD1. Germline CDR1 is MGHRA and CDR2 is YSYEKL. J gave up 4 bases and V 0 bases, and 1 base lay outside the gene matches. The CDR3 totals 14 residues. The CDR3 DNA reads TGCGCCAGCAGCCAAGAAGGGACAGGGTACGAGCAGTACTTC. It is translated as CASSQEGTGYEQYF.

On this clone: At one end, the junction sequence differs from germline, possibly due to a read error. The rearrangement links TRBV29-1 to TRBJ2-1; D is possibly TRBD1 (6 bases). The CDR3 has 12 amino acids. The V gene's germline CDR1 is SQVTM and CDR2 ANQGSEA. In DNA, the CDR3 is TGCAACGTTGAGGGGGCCTACAATGAGCAGTTCTTC. Residues: CNVEGAYNEQFF.

This chain connects TRBV5-1 to TRBJ1-1; tentative D call: TRBD1 (6 bases). The CDR3 has 13 residues. The germline V and J ends were trimmed by 3 bases and 6 bases, with 12 bases remaining between them. Germline lookup yields CDR1 SGHRS and CDR2 YFSETQ. This chain's CDR3 is CASSSKGGAEAFF. The DNA of the CDR3 is TGCGCCAGCAGCTCAAAGGGGGGGGCTGAAGCTTTCTTT.

This clone appeared once. The V gene is TRBV9, the J gene TRBJ2-2, with D unclear. Germline lookup yields CDR1 SGDLS and CDR2 YYNGEE. This CDR3 spans 13 amino acids. Trimming took off 4 bases at V and 4 bases at J, with 8 bases between the two ends. In nucleotides, the CDR3 is TGTGCCAGCAGCTCCCCTATCACCGGGGAGCTGTTTTTT. Amino acids: CASSSPITGELFF.

This chain uses TRBV4-3 with TRBJ2-5, with 10 bases fitting TRBD2. The CDR3 has 15 residues. Looked up from germline, CDR1 is LGHNA and CDR2 is YSLEER. J gave up 5 bases and V 1 base, and 4 bases lay outside the gene matches. The CDR3 nucleotides read TGCGCCAGCAGCCAAGGGACTAGCGGAGGGGAGACCCAGTACTTC. It translates to CASSQGTSGGETQYF.

V gene TRBV6-1 combines with J gene TRBJ2-3, with D possibly being TRBD1 or TRBD2 (5 bases each). Trimming removed 4 bases from V and 6 bases from J, with 14 bases in between. The CDR3 runs 14 residues. CDR1 MNHNS and CDR2 SASEGT come from the germline V gene. CDR3 sequence: CASSALVGADTQYF. In nucleotides, the CDR3 is TGTGCCAGCAGTGCCCTGGTCGGGGCTGATACGCAGTATTTT.

This clone was recorded once. The CDR3 loop reads CASSPKIAGGLHNEQFF. CDR3 bases: TGTGCCAGCAGCCCAAAAATAGCGGGGGGGCTCCACAATGAGCAGTTCTTC. V and J are TRBV9 and TRBJ2-1; the match to TRBD2 covers 11 bases. Germline V gene data show CDR1 as SGDLS and CDR2 as YYNGEE. The CDR3 contains 17 residues. Losses at the gene ends were 4 bases for V and 5 bases for J; bases not matched to a gene: 11.

This clone has just one count. The chain joins TRBV29-1 to TRBJ1-4; no reliable D call. The CDR3 totals 14 residues. CDR1 is SQVTM and CDR2 is ANQGSEA in the germline V gene. V lost 0 bases to trimming and J lost 12 bases, with 17 bases between them. DNA of the CDR3: TGCAGCGTTGAAGATCAAGACAACTTTATGGAACTGTTTTTT. Translated, it gives CSVEDQDNFMELFF.

V is TRBV12-5 and J is TRBJ2-1; 7 bases map to TRBD2. This CDR3 spans 14 amino acids. Germline trimming cut 2 bases from V and 13 bases from J; bases unmatched to any gene: 11. Germline V gene lookup returns CDR1 LGHNT and CDR2 FRNRAP. The CDR3 sequence: CASGLPTSDITQFF. Written as DNA, the CDR3 is TGTGCTAGTGGTTTGCCTACTAGCGACATAACTCAGTTCTTC.

The genes are TRBV13 and TRBJ2-2; the match to TRBD1 covers 7 bases. V gave up 5 bases and J gave up 3 bases; unmatched junction bases: 3. This CDR3 is 14 amino acids long. Germline V CDR1 and CDR2: PRHDT, FYEKMQ (reference sequence). CDR3 residues: CASSPGTDTGELFF. CDR3 DNA sequence: TGTGCCAGCAGCCCGGGGACAGACACCGGGGAGCTGTTTTTT. The full variable domain, in which reference TRBV13 and TRBJ2-2 provide the parts outside the CDR3, is AAGVIQSPRHLIKEKRETATLKCYPIPRHDTVYWYQQGPGQDPQFLISFYEKMQSDKGSIPDRFSAQQFSDYHSELNMSSLELGDSALYFCASSPGTDTGELFFGEGSRLTVL.

This clone was seen just once. In DNA form, the CDR3 reads TGTGCCAGCAGCTTTACAGGCTCTGGAAACACCATATATTTT. Amino acids: CASSFTGSGNTIYF. The J gene is TRBJ1-3, the V gene TRBV11-2; perhaps TRBD1 as D (5 bases). In germline, CDR1 is SGHAT, CDR2 FQNNGV. The V gene lost 3 bases and the J gene lost 0 bases, with 6 bases spanning the gap. The CDR3 contains 14 residues.

The chain has TRBV9 and TRBJ1-3; no clear D gene. Deletions cut 3 bases from V and 4 bases from J, with 5 bases between. Germline CDR1 is SGDLS and CDR2 is YYNGEE. This CDR3 is 12 amino acids long. CDR3 protein: CASSESGNTIYF. The CDR3 DNA reads TGTGCCAGCAGCGAGTCAGGAAACACCATATATTTT.